This TCR beta chain was identified in a study of Ad26.COV2.S vaccination and SARS-CoV-2 variants. Study details: This donor came from the COV1001 trial of Ad26.COV2.S.

Treatment meaning: 15 to 20 received Ad26.COV2.S at low or high dose, single or two shots; several received placebo; per-sample allocation not given. Sampling took place 63 days after the first vaccine or placebo injection. This clone was seen once. One junction end does not reproduce the germline sequence, and a read error may be involved. The germline CDR1 and CDR2 sequences are MRHNA and SNTAGT. The CDR3 is 15 amino acids. Libraries were prepared by immunoSEQ multiplex PCR; TCRdb keeps only in-frame clonotypes and omits some of them. Among approximately 360,000 clones listed, approximately 83% were seen once.

This receptor was obtained from a person between 18 and 59 years old who received the Ad26.COV2.S COVID-19 vaccine or a placebo. V is TRBV6-4 and J is TRBJ1-2; D is unresolved. The material sequenced was peripheral blood, taken in a trial of Ad26.COV2.S vaccine versus placebo. CDR3 sequence (DNA): TGTGCCAGCAATGACAATCCGGCGGCCAACTATGGCTACACCTTC. This translates into CASNDNPAANYGYTF.